The clone carrying this T cell receptor beta chain was counted at least ten times. Its target is unknown. This specimen comes from a study of CD8+CD57+ T cells in acquired aplastic anemia. About the study: Sorting CD4+ and CD8+ cells gave DNA averaging approximately 3 ug.

Study-level results: Statistical testing detected no significant gap in CD8+ Simpson's diversity between patients and controls.

Individuals selected for sequencing had exhibited CD8+CD57+ cell expansion on flow cytometry. The TCR beta profiling, which covered VDJ combination and CDR3 sequence, was carried out using genomic DNA as the template. Using its own MiXCR run on the reads, TCRdb lists one record per CDR3 protein. The top ten clones hold roughly 2% of a sample with 150,000 to 200,000 distinct CDR3 sequences, approximately 52% of them seen once. Sample: sorted CD4+, CD8+, or CD8+CD57+ T cells (not recorded which) from PBMCs. This TCR came from a human donor with aplastic anemia.

The CDR3 loop is CASSVASTGELFF. The CDR3 region has the DNA TGTGCCAGCAGCGTAGCTTCCACCGGGGAGCTGTTTTTT. The chain couples TRBV9 to TRBJ2-2; D is ambiguous. The CDR3 is 13 residues long. V was trimmed by 0 bases and J by 4 bases, leaving 4 bases between them. CDR1 is SGDLS and CDR2 is YYNGEE in the germline V gene. Drawing the rest from reference TRBV9 and TRBJ2-2, the complete variable domain is DSGVTQTPKHLITATGQRVTLRCSPRSGDLSVYWYQQSLDQGLQFLIQYYNGEERAKGNILERFSAQQFPDLHSELNLSSLELGDSALYFCASSVASTGELFFGEGSRLTVL.